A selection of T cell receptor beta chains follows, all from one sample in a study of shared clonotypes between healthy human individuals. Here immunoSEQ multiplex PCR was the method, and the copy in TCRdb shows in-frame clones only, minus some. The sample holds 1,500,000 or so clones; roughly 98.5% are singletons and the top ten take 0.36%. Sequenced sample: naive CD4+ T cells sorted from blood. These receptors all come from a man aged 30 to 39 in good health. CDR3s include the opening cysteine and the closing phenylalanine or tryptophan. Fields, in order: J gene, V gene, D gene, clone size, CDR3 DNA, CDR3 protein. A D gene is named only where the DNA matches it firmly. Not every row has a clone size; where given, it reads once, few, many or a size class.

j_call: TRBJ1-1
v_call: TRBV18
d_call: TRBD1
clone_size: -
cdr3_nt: TGTGCCAGCTCACCAATCTCCGACAGGGACACTGAAGCTTTCTTT
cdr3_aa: CASSPISDRDTEAFF

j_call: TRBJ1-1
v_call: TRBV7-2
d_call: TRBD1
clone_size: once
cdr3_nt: TGTGCCAGCAGCCCCAGGGGGCTTAACACTGAAGCTTTCTTT
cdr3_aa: CASSPRGLNTEAFF

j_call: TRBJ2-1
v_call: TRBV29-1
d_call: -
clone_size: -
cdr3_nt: TGCAGCGTTGTGAGGGGCGGTGAGCAGTTCTTC
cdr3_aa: CSVVRGGEQFF

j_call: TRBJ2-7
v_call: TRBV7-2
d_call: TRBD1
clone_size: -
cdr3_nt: TGTGCCAGCAGCTTAGAGGTTTTACAGGGGGCCGAGCAGTACTTC
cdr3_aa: CASSLEVLQGAEQYF

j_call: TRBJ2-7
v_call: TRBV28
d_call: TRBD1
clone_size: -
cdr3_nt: TGTGCCAGCAGTTTATCGATCCTTGGGACAGGGGTCGAGCAGTACTTC
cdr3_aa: CASSLSILGTGVEQYF

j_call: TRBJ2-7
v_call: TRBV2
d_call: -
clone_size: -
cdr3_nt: TGTGCCAGCAGTATTGGGGGCCGTAATCGTCGGTACTTC
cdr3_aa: CASSIGGRNRRYF

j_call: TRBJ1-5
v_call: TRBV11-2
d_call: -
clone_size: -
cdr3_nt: TGTGCCAGCAGCTGGGTCGGGCCCCAGCATTTT
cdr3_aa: CASSWVGPQHF

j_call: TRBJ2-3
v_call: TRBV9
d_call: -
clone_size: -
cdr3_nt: TGTGCCAGCAGCCCTCAAAGGGGGAGCAGGACAGATACGCAGTATTTT
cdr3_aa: CASSPQRGSRTDTQYF

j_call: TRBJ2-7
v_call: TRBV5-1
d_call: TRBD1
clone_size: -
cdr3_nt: TGCGCCAGCAGCATTGGGACAGGGAATGCTTACGAGCAGTACTTC
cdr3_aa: CASSIGTGNAYEQYF

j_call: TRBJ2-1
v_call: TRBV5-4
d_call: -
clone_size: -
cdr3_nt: TGTGCCAGCAGCTTGGAAGGGGGACGGAATGAGCAGTTCTTC
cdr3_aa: CASSLEGGRNEQFF

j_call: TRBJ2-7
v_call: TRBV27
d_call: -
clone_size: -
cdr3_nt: TGTGCCAGCAGACCGCTTCCCGAGCAGGGCTACGAGCAGTACTTC
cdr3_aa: CASRPLPEQGYEQYF

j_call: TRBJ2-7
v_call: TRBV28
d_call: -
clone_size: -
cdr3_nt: TGTGCCAGCAGTTTTGGCGGGACCACCTACGAGCAGTACTTC
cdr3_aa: CASSFGGTTYEQYF

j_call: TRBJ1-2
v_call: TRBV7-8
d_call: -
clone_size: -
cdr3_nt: TGTGCCAGCAGCTTAGCGCCAGGGGCCAATAACTATGGCTACACCTTC
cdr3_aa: CASSLAPGANNYGYTF

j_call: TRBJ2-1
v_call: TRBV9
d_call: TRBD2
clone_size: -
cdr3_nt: TGTGCCAGCAGCGTGGGACTAGCGGGGCTCAATGAGCAGTTCTTC
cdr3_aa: CASSVGLAGLNEQFF

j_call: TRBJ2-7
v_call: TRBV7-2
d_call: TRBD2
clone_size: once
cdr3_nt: TGTGCCAGCAGCCGCAGGGGACCGGGAGGGCCTAGCGAGCAGTACTTC
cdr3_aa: CASSRRGPGGPSEQYF

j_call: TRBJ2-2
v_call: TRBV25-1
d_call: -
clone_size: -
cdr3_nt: TGTGCCAGTCACGACCCGGGACAAAACACCGGGGAGCTGTTTTTT
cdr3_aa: CASHDPGQNTGELFF

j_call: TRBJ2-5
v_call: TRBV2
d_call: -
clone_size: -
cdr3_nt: TGTGCCAGCAGTGGGACAGATCAAGAGACCCAGTACTTC
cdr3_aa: CASSGTDQETQYF

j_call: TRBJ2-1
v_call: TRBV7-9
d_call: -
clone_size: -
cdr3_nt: TGTGCCAGCAGCTTAGGGGTCGGGAGCTCCTACAATGAGCAGTTCTTC
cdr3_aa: CASSLGVGSSYNEQFF

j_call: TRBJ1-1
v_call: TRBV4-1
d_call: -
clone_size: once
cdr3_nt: TGCGCCAGCAGCCAAGACTGGGGGAACACTGAAGCTTTCTTT
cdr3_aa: CASSQDWGNTEAFF

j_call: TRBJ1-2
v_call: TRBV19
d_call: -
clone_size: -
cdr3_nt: TGTGCCAGTAGTATTCGGCAGACCTATGGCTACACCTTC
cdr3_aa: CASSIRQTYGYTF

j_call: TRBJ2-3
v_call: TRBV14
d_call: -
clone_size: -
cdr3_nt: TGTGCCAGCAGCAATAGATTATATGGCACAGATACGCAGTATTTT
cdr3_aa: CASSNRLYGTDTQYF

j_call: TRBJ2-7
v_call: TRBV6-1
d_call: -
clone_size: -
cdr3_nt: TGTGCCAGCAGCACCACAGGGCAAGTCTCCTACGAGCAGTACTTC
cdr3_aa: CASSTTGQVSYEQYF

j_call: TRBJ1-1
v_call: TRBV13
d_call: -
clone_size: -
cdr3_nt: TGTGCCAGCAGCTTGAACACTGAAGCTTTCTTT
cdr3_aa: CASSLNTEAFF

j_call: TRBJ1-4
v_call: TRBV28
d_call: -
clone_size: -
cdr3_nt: TGTGCCAGCACCATCGAGCCCGGGGGAAAACTGTTTTTT
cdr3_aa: CASTIEPGGKLFF

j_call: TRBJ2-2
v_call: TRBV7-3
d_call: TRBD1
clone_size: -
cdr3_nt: TGTGCCAGCAGCCTTGACAGGGCCCAAGGGGAGCTGTTTTTT
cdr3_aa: CASSLDRAQGELFF

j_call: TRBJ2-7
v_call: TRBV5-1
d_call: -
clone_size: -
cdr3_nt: TGCGCCAGCAGCTTGGACCCCAGCTCCTACGAGCAGTACTTC
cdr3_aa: CASSLDPSSYEQYF

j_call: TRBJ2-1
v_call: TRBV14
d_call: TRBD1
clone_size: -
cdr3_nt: TGTGCCAGCAGCCACAGGGGGTCCTACAATGAGCAGTTCTTC
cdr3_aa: CASSHRGSYNEQFF

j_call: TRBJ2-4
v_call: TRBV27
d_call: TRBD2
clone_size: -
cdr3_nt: TGTGCCAGCAGCAGACTAGCGGGAGATGCGGCCAAAAACATTCAGTACTTC
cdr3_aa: CASSRLAGDAAKNIQYF

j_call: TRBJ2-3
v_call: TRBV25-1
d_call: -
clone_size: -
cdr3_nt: TGTGCCAGCTCCTCTCGTACCCGGGTAGGGAGCACAGATACGCAGTATTTT
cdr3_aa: CASSSRTRVGSTDTQYF

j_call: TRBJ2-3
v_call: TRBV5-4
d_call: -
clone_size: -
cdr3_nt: TGTGCCAGCAGCTTGACCCCTAGCACAGATACGCAGTATTTT
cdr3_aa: CASSLTPSTDTQYF

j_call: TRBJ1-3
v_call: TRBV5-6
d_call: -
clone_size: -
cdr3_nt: TGTGCCAGCAGCTTAGCTGGAAACACCATATATTTT
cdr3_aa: CASSLAGNTIYF

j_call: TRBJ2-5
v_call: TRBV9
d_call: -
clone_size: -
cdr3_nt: TGTGCCAGCAGCGTAGGGCCGAACGTAGCGGAGACCCAGTACTTC
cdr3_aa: CASSVGPNVAETQYF

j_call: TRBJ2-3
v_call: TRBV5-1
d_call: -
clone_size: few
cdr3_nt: TGCGCCAGCAGCTTGGAGACAGATACGCAGTATTTT
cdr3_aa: CASSLETDTQYF

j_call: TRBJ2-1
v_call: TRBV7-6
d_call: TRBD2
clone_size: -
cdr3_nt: TGTGCCAGCAGCTTAGAACCGGGAGGGTCCTACAATGAGCAGTTCTTC
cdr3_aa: CASSLEPGGSYNEQFF

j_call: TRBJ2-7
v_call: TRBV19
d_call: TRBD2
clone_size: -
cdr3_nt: TGTGCCAGTAGCCTGACTAGCGGGAGGGCCGGCTACGAGCAGTACTTC
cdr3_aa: CASSLTSGRAGYEQYF

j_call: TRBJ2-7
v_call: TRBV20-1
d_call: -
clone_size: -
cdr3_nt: TGCAGTGTCGACGGAGCCTACGAGCAGTACTTC
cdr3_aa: CSVDGAYEQYF

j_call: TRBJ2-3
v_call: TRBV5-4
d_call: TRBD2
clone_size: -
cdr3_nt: TGTGCCAGCAGCGCTGGACTAGCTCCGAATACGCAGTATTTT
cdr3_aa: CASSAGLAPNTQYF

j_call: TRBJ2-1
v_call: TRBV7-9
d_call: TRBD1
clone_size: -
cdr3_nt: TGTGCCAGCAGCGACAACAGGGGTGGCAATGAGCAGTTCTTC
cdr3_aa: CASSDNRGGNEQFF

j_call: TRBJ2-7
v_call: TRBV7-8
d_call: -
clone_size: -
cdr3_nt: TGTGCCAGCAGCTTATTGGTGCGGGCTTCCTACGAGCAGTACTTC
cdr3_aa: CASSLLVRASYEQYF

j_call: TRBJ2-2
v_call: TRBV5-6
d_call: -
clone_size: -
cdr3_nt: TGTGCCAGCAGTCGGCAAGACACCGGGGAGCTGTTTTTT
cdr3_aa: CASSRQDTGELFF

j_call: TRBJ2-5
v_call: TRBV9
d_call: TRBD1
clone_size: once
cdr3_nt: TGTGCCAGCAGCGTATCCCCTTCGACAGGGGGCGCCGGGACCCAGTACTTC
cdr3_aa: CASSVSPSTGGAGTQYF

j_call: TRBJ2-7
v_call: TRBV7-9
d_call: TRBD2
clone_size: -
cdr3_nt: TGTGCCAGCAGCTCTAGCGGGTCAACCTACGAGCAGTACTTC
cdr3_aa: CASSSSGSTYEQYF